The 26 T cell receptor beta chains below come from one sample, sequenced in a study of glioma-infiltrating T cells listed by TCRdb under 2016. The sequencer was an Illumina MiSeq. The iRepertoire nested amplicon-rescue multiplex PCR (arm-PCR) platform was used to amplify TCR alpha and beta CDR3 regions from RNA. TCRdb cleaned the public reads at Q25 with fastp, built clones with MiXCR and kept in-frame beta chains. Every entry covers one CDR3 protein and lists the most common genes and DNA from its rows. Present in this sample are fewer than 110,000 distinct CDR3 sequences, about 30% of which were seen just once. Of the sample, 44% is held by the ten largest clones. Input material: glioma tissue, nonneoplastic brain tissue, or PBMCs (not recorded which). The receptors originated from a human donor with low-grade glioma or glioblastoma, undergoing nonglioma brain surgery, or in good health (not recorded which).

The chain combines TRBV12-3 or TRBV12-4 with TRBJ1-5; D possibly corresponds to TRBD1 (5 bases). The V end lost 7 bases, the J end lost 7 bases, and 14 bases lay between the germline ends. This CDR3 is built from 13 residues. In DNA, the CDR3 is TGTGCCAGCACGCCCCGGACACACCAGCCCCAGCATTTT. It translates to CASTPRTHQPQHF.

This clonotype was picked up many times. V gene TRBV27 combines with J gene TRBJ1-5; 7 bases are shared with TRBD1. Germline V gene data show CDR1 as MNHEY and CDR2 as SMNVEV (reference sequence). The CDR3 totals 18 residues. The trim removed 2 bases at V and 3 bases at J, leaving 13 bases unmatched. The CDR3 spells CASSLRPQTGILNQPQHF. CDR3 DNA sequence: TGTGCCAGCAGTTTAAGACCCCAGACAGGGATACTCAATCAGCCCCAGCATTTT.

As to this clonotype: Since a much larger clone is just one base distant, this may be a read error. This chain uses TRBV18 with TRBJ1-1, with a tentative D call TRBD1 (6 bases). Germline V gene sequence: CDR1 KGHSH, CDR2 LQKENI. The CDR3 extends over 15 amino acids. Here the CDR3 DNA reads TGTGCCAGCTCACCGAAGGACAGACAGAACACTGGAGCTTTCTTT. Protein: CASSPKDRQNTGAFF.

Remarks on this clonotype: At one end the junction does not follow the germline gene, possibly because of a read error. The V call is TRBV29-1, the J call TRBJ1-4, with no clear D. The germline gives CDR1 SQVTM, CDR2 ANQGSEA. CDR3 length: 13 amino acids. DNA of the CDR3: TGCACAATAAAGGACTTCGCTAATGAAAAAGTGTTTTTT. Its translation: CTIKDFANEKVFF.

There are many counts of this clonotype. The gene calls are TRBV7-6 and TRBJ2-5; D perhaps matches TRBD2 (7 bases). Germline V gene sequence: CDR1 SGHVS, CDR2 FNYEAQ. The CDR3 length is 15 residues. V was trimmed by 2 bases and J by 9 bases, leaving 19 bases between them. CDR3 DNA: TGTGCCAGCAGCTTAAGGGCGGGGGCCCCGAGGGCCCAGTACTTC. It yields the protein CASSLRAGAPRAQYF.

This clonotype showed up just a few times. This chain uses TRBV29-1 with TRBJ2-7; D not resolved. Looked up from germline, CDR1 is SQVTM and CDR2 is ANQGSEA. The V gene lost 5 bases and the J gene lost 1 base, with 9 bases spanning the gap. The CDR3 covers 12 residues. The CDR3 nucleotides are TGCAGCGTTTTTAGTGGATCCTACGAGCAGTACTTC. The encoded protein is CSVFSGSYEQYF.

This rearrangement joins TRBV9 to TRBJ2-2; 13 nucleotides agree with TRBD2. CDR3 length: 17 amino acids. Trimming at V came to 4 bases and at J to 0 bases, leaving 3 bases not matched to a gene. The germline CDR1 and CDR2 sequences are SGDLS and YYNGEE. The chain's CDR3 is CASSKGLAGSNTGELFF. The CDR3 bases are TGTGCCAGCAGCAAGGGACTAGCGGGGTCGAACACCGGGGAGCTGTTTTTT.

In its sample, this clonotype was seen many times. The rearrangement links TRBV6-1 to TRBJ2-1; D perhaps matches TRBD1 (5 bases). Germline values: CDR1 MNHNS, CDR2 SASEGT. Trimming cost V 5 bases and J 0 bases, with 8 bases left between them. This CDR3 contains 14 residues. CDR3 sequence: CASSQGGSYNEQFF. The DNA of the CDR3 is TGTGCCAGCAGTCAGGGTGGCTCCTACAATGAGCAGTTCTTC.

This chain joins TRBV12-3 or TRBV12-4 and TRBJ2-7; the match to TRBD1 covers 7 bases. The CDR3 runs to 14 residues. V gave up 2 bases and J gave up 4 bases; unmatched junction bases: 5. The CDR3 region is CASSLLGGGYEQYF. The CDR3 DNA follows: TGTGCCAGCAGTTTATTAGGGGGCGGGTACGAGCAGTACTTC.

This clonotype was observed at least ten times. The CDR3 sequence is CASSSKVRRETQYF. The CDR3 DNA sequence: TGTGCCAGCAGTTCCAAGGTCAGACGAGAGACCCAGTACTTC. The chain uses TRBV27 and TRBJ2-5, with D unresolved. Germline V gene lookup returns CDR1 MNHEY and CDR2 SMNVEV (reference sequence). The CDR3 spans 14 residues. V shed 4 bases and J shed 4 bases, with 13 bases lying between them.

The chain combines TRBV7-2 with TRBJ1-1; D is undetermined. Per the germline V gene, CDR1 is SGHTA and CDR2 is FQGNSA. Trimming removed 5 bases at V and 2 bases at J, with 18 bases between. The length of the CDR3 is 16 residues. The CDR3 reads CASSPSPGRHNTEAFF. The CDR3 nucleotides read TGTGCCAGCAGCCCAAGCCCCGGGAGGCATAACACTGAAGCTTTCTTT. The full variable domain, completed using reference TRBV7-2 and TRBJ1-1, is GAGVSQSPSNKVTEKGKDVELRCDPISGHTALYWYRQSLGQGLEFLIYFQGNSAPDKSGLPSDRFSAERTGGSVSTLTIQRTQQEDSAVYLCASSPSPGRHNTEAFFGQGTRLTVV.

This clonotype was seen only once. This may be a read error, as it is one base from a much larger clone. This chain uses TRBV6-2 or TRBV6-3 with TRBJ1-1; D remains ambiguous. Germline V gene data show CDR1 as MNHEY and CDR2 as SVGEGT. V was trimmed by 6 bases and J by 4 bases, leaving 6 bases between them. The CDR3 totals 11 residues. The CDR3 region is CASSGFTEAFF. CDR3 sequence (DNA): TGTGCCAGCAGCGGTTTCACTGAAGCTTTCTTT.

This chain joins TRBV6-6 and TRBJ2-7; D gene uncertain. The V gene lost 4 bases and the J gene lost 3 bases, with 13 bases spanning the gap. Looked up from germline, CDR1 is MNHNY and CDR2 is SVGAGI (reference sequence). The CDR3 spans 14 residues. The CDR3 DNA follows: TGTGCCAGCAGTTTATCCTACCGCCACTACGAGCAGTACTTC. Translated, it gives CASSLSYRHYEQYF.

The chain couples TRBV27 to TRBJ2-5; a possible D gene is TRBD1 (5 bases). With 5 bases removed from V and 4 bases from J, the gap between germline ends came to 17 bases. Germline-derived CDR1 and CDR2 are MNHEY and SMNVEV (reference sequence). This CDR3 has 15 amino acids. CDR3 nucleotide sequence: TGTGCCAGCAGTCCAGGGATTTTGGGCACAGAGACCCAGTACTTC. It yields the protein CASSPGILGTETQYF.

The chain is built from TRBV3-1 and TRBJ2-1, with D possibly TRBD1 on 6 matching bases. Germline V gene data show CDR1 as LGHDT and CDR2 as YNNKEL (reference sequence). Deletions cut 4 bases from V and 9 bases from J, with 10 bases between. The CDR3 spans 12 residues. CDR3: CASSRTDSEQFF. As DNA, the CDR3 is TGTGCCAGCAGCCGGACAGACAGTGAGCAGTTCTTC.

The V and J genes are TRBV3-1 and TRBJ2-5; a possible D gene is TRBD1 (5 bases). Between the trimmed V and J ends, which lost 4 bases and 2 bases, there was a span of 23 bases. The CDR3 runs to 18 residues. Germline-derived CDR1 and CDR2 are LGHDT and YNNKEL (reference sequence). CDR3: CASSPTPIATDRQETQYF. Written as DNA, the CDR3 is TGTGCCAGCAGCCCAACCCCCATTGCGACCGACAGACAAGAGACCCAGTACTTC.

The table lists this clonotype with many counts. The V gene is TRBV10-3, the J gene TRBJ2-3, with D possibly matching TRBD2 (5 bases). The CDR3 is made up of 13 amino acids. Trimming left V 4 bases short and J 5 bases short, with 10 bases between. Germline CDR1 ENHRY, CDR2 SYGVKD. CDR3 sequence: CAISAGSIDTQYF. The CDR3 bases are TGTGCCATCAGTGCTGGGAGTATAGATACGCAGTATTTT.

This clonotype was picked up many times. This rearrangement joins TRBV6-1 to TRBJ2-1; 7 positions agree with TRBD2. Germline-derived CDR1 and CDR2 are MNHNS and SASEGT. J gave up 1 base and V 8 bases, and 11 bases lay outside the gene matches. The CDR3 is 16 residues long. The CDR3, as DNA: TGTGCCAGCCGTAGACCGGGGGGTGAGTCCTACAATGAGCAGTTCTTC. Its translation is CASRRPGGESYNEQFF.

The rearrangement uses TRBV20-1 and TRBJ2-4, with TRBD2 identical over 14 bases. CDR3 size: 18 residues. Germline CDR1 reads DFQATT; CDR2 reads SNEGSKA (reference sequence). J gave up 2 bases and V 0 bases, and 6 bases lay outside the gene matches. DNA of the CDR3: TGCAGTGCTAGAGATGCGGGACTAGCGGGAGCCACCAAAAACATTCAGTACTTC. The encoded protein is CSARDAGLAGATKNIQYF.

Comments on this clonotype: This may arise from a read error, as a much more abundant clone is one base away. V is TRBV11-1 and J is TRBJ2-3; D not certain. Per the germline V gene, CDR1 is SGHAT and CDR2 is FQDESV (reference sequence). This CDR3 region has 13 residues. V was shortened by 4 bases and J by 2 bases, with 7 bases between the two germline ends. The chain's CDR3 is CASSCMVTDTQYF. DNA for the CDR3: TGTGCCAGCAGCTGTATGGTCACAGATACGCAGTATTTT.

V and J are TRBV19 and TRBJ1-5; a weak D match, TRBD1 (6 bases). Trimming stripped 4 bases from V and 1 base from J, with 17 bases between. Germline V lookup: CDR1 LNHDA, CDR2 SQIVND (reference sequence). This CDR3 spans 17 amino acids. The CDR3 region is CASSNPLARGSNQPQHF. The CDR3 DNA reads TGTGCCAGTAGTAACCCCCTTGCGAGGGGGAGCAATCAGCCCCAGCATTTT.

This clonotype has a count of ten or more. The chain employs TRBV7-2 and TRBJ2-3; unclear D gene. V was trimmed by 6 bases and J by 6 bases, leaving 7 bases between them. Germline CDR1 and CDR2: SGHTA and FQGNSA. This CDR3 region has 11 residues. CDR3 coding DNA: TGTGCCAGCAGGCGCCGGGATACGCAGTATTTT. This gives the protein CASRRRDTQYF.

This clonotype was recorded many times. The chain uses TRBV20-1 and TRBJ2-7; 11 bases map to TRBD2. The CDR3 is 14 residues long. In germline, CDR1 is DFQATT, CDR2 SNEGSKA (reference sequence). Unmatched junction bases numbered 3, after V lost 3 bases and J lost 2 bases. DNA for the CDR3: TGCAGTGCTAGGCTAGCGGGGGGAACCTACGAGCAGTACTTC. This encodes CSARLAGGTYEQYF.

Regarding this clonotype: This could be a read error, since a much larger clone is one nucleotide away. The V and J genes are TRBV5-4 and TRBJ2-3; a weak D match, TRBD1 (6 bases). The ends were cut back, 5 bases at V and 1 base at J, with 14 bases in the middle. The length of the CDR3 is 15 residues. From germline, CDR1 is SGHNT and CDR2 YYREEE (reference sequence). CDR3 nucleotides: TGTGCCAGCAGTTCCCACTGGGGGCGCACAGATACGCAGTATTTT. Encoded protein: CASSSHWGRTDTQYF. Complete variable domain (other parts from reference TRBV5-4 and TRBJ2-3): ETGVTQSPTHLIKTRGQQVTLRCSSQSGHNTVSWYQQALGQGPQFIFQYYREEENGRGNFPPRFSGLQFPNYSSELNVNALELDDSALYLCASSSHWGRTDTQYFGPGTRLTVL.

The table lists this clonotype with a few counts. This chain joins TRBV25-1 and TRBJ2-7, with D tentatively TRBD1 (6 bases). The V end was cut by 3 bases, the J end by 0 bases, with 12 bases between. CDR3 length: 15 amino acids. Germline CDR1 is MGHDK and CDR2 is SYGVNS. CDR3 loop: CASSDYTGFSYEQYF. As DNA, the CDR3 is TGTGCCAGCAGTGATTATACAGGGTTCTCCTACGAGCAGTACTTC.

As concerns this clonotype: Since a much larger clone is just one base distant, this may be a read error. No conserved phenylalanine or tryptophan is present at the end of the CDR3, so a read error is the likely explanation. V gene TRBV20-1 combines with J gene TRBJ2-1; D uncertain. Germline V gene lookup returns CDR1 DFQATT and CDR2 SNEGSKA (reference sequence). V lost 4 bases and J 1 base, leaving 5 bases between the germline ends. The CDR3 contains 12 residues. The CDR3 region has the DNA TGCAGTGCTACGCAGTCCTACAATGAGCAGTTCCTC. Translated, it gives CSATQSYNEQFL.